The source of this T cell receptor (beta chain) is a study of CD8 T cells in ankylosing spondylitis (dated by TCRdb to between 2016 and 2019). Some background on the complete study: T cell receptor beta repertoires were profiled in healthy donors and ankylosing spondylitis patients so that disease-linked TCR variants could be found. The whole study cohort included 85 to 120 healthy donors and about two dozen ankylosing spondylitis patients. Peripheral blood samples were taken, and synovial fluid was additionally collected from ankylosing spondylitis patients.

CDR1 DFQATT and CDR2 SNEGSKA are derived from the germline V gene (reference sequence). Unmatched junction bases come to 13, with V trimmed by 5 bases and J by 7 bases. Measured from the cysteine to the phenylalanine, the CDR3 is 15 residues long. The retained sequence is limited to the CDR3, 45 bases, with the frame set at the first base. This clonotype was counted at least ten times. The specificity of this receptor is unknown. No much larger clone is present one base from it, and per-base qualities are unavailable. Synovial fluid samples and blood samples obtained from the same ankylosing spondylitis patients were matched. The paper as a whole reports these results and caveats: In peripheral blood, the disease-linked clones were found at relatively low frequencies and had a CD8+ phenotype. Some motif variants had previously been reported in the synovial fluid and blood of reactive arthritis patients, which suggests shared mechanisms of disease initiation. Blood from ankylosing spondylitis patients appeared to be characterized by a TCR beta motif made up of about 8 highly homologous amino acid variants. The disease-linked clones were reported to be significantly enriched in matched synovial fluid samples from ankylosing spondylitis patients.

Sequencing relied on an Illumina HiSeq 2500. Quantitative 5'-RACE with molecular barcodes was used to prepare TCR beta libraries. The authors' pipeline ran thus. A new computational method, built on a probabilistic model of VDJ rearrangement, was used to identify disease-linked TCR variants. The public reads were run again by TCRdb, first through fastp at Q25 and then through MiXCR, and only productive beta chains were kept. When rows share a CDR3 protein, they turn into one entry using the most common DNA and genes. TCRdb, rather than the study authors, made the V and J calls. The sample table shows some 140,000 distinct CDR3 sequences, and roughly 8.8% are seen once. About 7.1% of the sample belongs to the ten largest clones.

This receptor was identified in a male donor with ankylosing spondylitis. The sequencing input was synovial fluid, either unsorted or a sorted T cell fraction (not recorded which). The V gene is TRBV20-1 and the J gene is TRBJ2-1, with 8 central nucleotides matching TRBD1. CDR3 reads: CSAVDRAVWANEQFF. The sequence in DNA is TGCAGTGCTGTGGACAGGGCCGTTTGGGCGAATGAGCAGTTCTTC.